These 7 T cell receptor beta chains share one sample of origin, sequenced in a study of T cells in Graves' hyperthyroidism and ophthalmopathy. RNA transcripts provided the source from which TCR beta CDR3 regions were amplified. HTBI primers were used for first-round RT-PCR of the TCR CDR3. A single record per CDR3 protein comes from TCRdb applying MiXCR to the multiplex PCR reads. Of nearly 600,000 distinct CDR3 sequences detected, 14% appear once; the ten largest clones hold more than 6%. Sequenced material: blood. The receptors shown here come from a woman aged 18-30 years with Graves' ophthalmopathy.

There are many counts of this clonotype. The chain is built from TRBV6-2 or TRBV6-3 and TRBJ2-1, with 10 bases identical to TRBD2. Losses at the gene ends were 5 bases for V and 12 bases for J; bases not matched to a gene: 16. The germline V gene encodes CDR1 MNHEY and CDR2 SVGEGT. This CDR3 spans 16 amino acids. DNA for the CDR3: TGTGCCAGCAGTCTCAGCGGGAGGGGATCGCTTCGACTGCAGTTCTTC. Encoded protein: CASSLSGRGSLRLQFF.

This clonotype was detected many times. J is TRBJ2-1 and V is TRBV2, with TRBD2 as a possible D gene (6 bases). Looked up from germline, CDR1 is SNHLY and CDR2 is FYNNEI. V was pared by 7 bases and J by 8 bases, with 15 bases between. The CDR3 runs 13 residues. In DNA form, the CDR3 reads TGTGCCAGCAAGCTAGCGTTTACCGATGAGCAGTTCTTC. This gives the protein CASKLAFTDEQFF.

This clonotype was seen at least ten times. This rearrangement joins TRBV2 to TRBJ2-5; no firm D call. Germline V gene lookup returns CDR1 SNHLY and CDR2 FYNNEI. CDR3 length equals 14 residues. Trimming took off 6 bases at V and 0 bases at J, with 11 bases between the two ends. CDR3 region: CASSLTRDQETQYF. The CDR3 region has the DNA TGTGCCAGCAGCTTGACGCGCGACCAAGAGACCCAGTACTTC.

This chain uses TRBV15 with TRBJ2-2, with 7 nucleotides matching TRBD1. V shed 2 bases and J 4 bases; nucleotides not matched to a gene: 7. The CDR3 runs 16 residues. Germline V gene sequence: CDR1 LNHNV, CDR2 YYDKDF (reference sequence). The CDR3 bases are TGTGCCACCAGCAGAATAGGGGGCTGGGGCACCGGGGAGCTGTTTTTT. Its protein is CATSRIGGWGTGELFF.

V gene TRBV2 combines with J gene TRBJ1-1; D remains unclear. The CDR3 has 16 residues. Per germline, CDR1 SNHLY and CDR2 FYNNEI. V shed 6 bases and J shed 4 bases, with 21 bases lying between them. For the CDR3, the DNA is TGTGCCAGCAGCCAGACGCTCGCCGCGGTCTTCACTGAAGCTTTCTTT. Protein: CASSQTLAAVFTEAFF.

This clonotype has more than one count but fewer than ten. The chain combines TRBV4-2 with TRBJ1-1, with a tentative D call TRBD1 (6 bases). V was pared by 1 base and J by 1 base, with 13 bases between. CDR3 length: 16 residues. In germline, CDR1 is LGHNA, CDR2 YNFKEQ. In DNA form, the CDR3 reads TGTGCCAGCAGCCAAGCGCGGGGGCTCAAGAACACTGAAGCTTTCTTT. Its translation is CASSQARGLKNTEAFF.

About this clonotype itself: Possible read error: a much larger clone is one base away. Likely a read error: the CDR3 ends without its conserved phenylalanine or tryptophan. This chain connects TRBV5-6 to TRBJ1-5, with D perhaps matching TRBD1 (5 bases). Germline lookup yields CDR1 SGHDT and CDR2 YYEEEE. V was trimmed by 4 bases and J by 0 bases, leaving 17 bases between them. The CDR3 is 17 residues long. In DNA, the CDR3 is TGTGCCAGCAGCGATTCGGGGGAGCCCTTTAGCAATCAGCCCCAGCATCTT. This encodes CASSDSGEPFSNQPQHL.